The T cell receptor (beta chain) under discussion was sequenced for a study of regulatory T cells in long-lasting Graves disease. Across the study: The antithyroid drugs taken by newly diagnosed Graves' patients had been used for under 3 months.

The time point is: newly diagnosed GD, antithyroid drugs for less than 3 months. From RNA extracted from PBMCs, the TCR library was made. CDR3 regions were amplified by Arm-PCR using iRepertoire HTBI primers to build TCR beta libraries. TCRdb re-analysed the multiplex PCR reads in MiXCR, keeping a single row per CDR3 protein. This sample has 530,000 or so distinct CDR3 sequences, with about 13% found just once. At least ten counts were recorded for this clonotype. The germline gives CDR1 WNHNN, CDR2 SYGVQD (reference sequence). V shed 6 bases and J shed 12 bases, with 15 bases lying between them. The CDR3 consists of 12 residues. The data also belong to a second study, concerning T cells in Graves' hyperthyroidism and ophthalmopathy. From that report: Peripheral blood also featured most of the thyroid clonotypes expanded above 0.001.

The specimen was peripheral blood mononuclear cells (PBMCs), collected at new diagnosis, from a patient treated with antithyroid drugs. This clonotype was sampled from a man younger than 40 with Graves disease. This sequence joins TRBV10-1 and TRBJ2-1; maybe TRBD1 (5 bases). The CDR3 loop is CASRGAGRMQFF. CDR3 coding DNA: TGCGCCAGCAGAGGGGCAGGGCGTATGCAGTTCTTC.